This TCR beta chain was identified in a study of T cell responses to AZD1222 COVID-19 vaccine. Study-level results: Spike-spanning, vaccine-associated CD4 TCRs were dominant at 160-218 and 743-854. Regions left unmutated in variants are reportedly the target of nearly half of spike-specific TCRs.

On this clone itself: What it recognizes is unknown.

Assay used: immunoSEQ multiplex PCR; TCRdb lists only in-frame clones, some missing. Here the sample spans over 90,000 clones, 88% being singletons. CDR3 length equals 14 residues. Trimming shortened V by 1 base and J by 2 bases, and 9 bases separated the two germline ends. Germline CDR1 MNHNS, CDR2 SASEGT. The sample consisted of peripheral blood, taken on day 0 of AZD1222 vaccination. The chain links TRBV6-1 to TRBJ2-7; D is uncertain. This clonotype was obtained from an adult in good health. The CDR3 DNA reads TGTGCCAGCAGTGAAGGACCCTCGACCTACGAGCAGTACTTC. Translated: CASSEGPSTYEQYF.